This TCR beta chain was identified during a study of Ad26.COV2.S vaccination and SARS-CoV-2 variants (dated by TCRdb to the early 2020s). General notes on the study: Vaccine-arm donors were drawn from COV1001, a multicentre, randomized, double-blind, placebo-controlled phase I-IIa trial of Ad26.COV2.S in healthy adults. Ad26.COV2.S was administered intramuscularly at 5 x 10^10 or 1 x 10^11 viral particles, either as a single shot or as two shots given 56 days apart. The TCR-sequenced set comprised approximately 32 samples: around 20 Ad26.COV2.S vaccine recipients, 5 placebo recipients and 8 SARS-CoV-2 convalescent individuals. TCRbeta repertoire sequencing served as the tool for gauging how specific and how broad the SARS-CoV-2-reactive T cell receptors were following Ad26.COV2.S vaccination. Investigators did not know the trial group allocation while performing experiments and assessing outcomes. Trial participants were randomized into five groups of five, in which low-dose or high-dose Ad26.COV2.S was given once or twice, or placebo was given on both occasions. Study-level results and caveats: According to the authors, total T cell responses may have been underestimated by the TCR breadth and depth analyses. Substantial breadth of spike-specific CD8+ and CD4+ T cell responses was reported after vaccination. Vaccine and placebo recipients had similar non-spike TCR breadth, a finding consistent with the vaccine containing only spike. Comparing responses between vaccine doses or regimens was not something the study was powered to do. Higher spike-specific TCR breadth was observed in Ad26.COV2.S recipients than in placebo recipients (P = 0.0014).

After removal of 5 bases from V and 2 bases from J, the junction retains 3 bases not matched to a gene. There are 15 amino acids in the CDR3, from cysteine to phenylalanine inclusive. Left in the record is the CDR3 DNA by itself, 45 bases read in frame from the first base. Taken from the germline V gene, the CDR1 and CDR2 loops are MNHEY and SVGEGT. Note on this clone: Its antigen remains unidentified. Base-call qualities are not available, and no considerably larger clone is one nucleotide away.

In light of the paper, this sample's treatment or condition label describes: some 20 received Ad26.COV2.S at low or high dose, single or two shots; about 5 received placebo; per-sample allocation not given. For vaccine and placebo recipients, repertoires were sequenced using samples collected on day 63 after the first injection. Between 29 July and 7 August 2020, Cohort 1b enrolled about 27 adults aged 18-55 years at one site in Boston, USA. Ad26.COV2.S consisted of a replication-incompetent adenovirus type 26 vector by which a prefusion-stabilized SARS-CoV-2 spike protein from the original Wuhan strain was expressed. The immunoSEQ Assay was the method used to sequence TCRbeta CDR3 regions. After extraction, genomic DNA underwent amplification by bias-controlled multiplex PCR, followed by high-throughput sequencing. As for how the authors treated the data: To quantify the absolute abundance of every unique TCRbeta CDR3 region, sequences were collapsed and filtered. T cell fraction was estimated by normalization of TCRbeta template counts to usable DNA, with usable DNA being measured through amplification of reference genes present in all nucleated cells. Repertoire TCRs were annotated as SARS-CoV-2-specific when V gene, CDR3 amino acid sequence and J gene were exactly matched to a known reactive TCR set. The reference SARS-CoV-2 TCR set was derived from MIRA and filtered for enrichment in COVID-19-positive ImmuneCODE repertoires, a step that removed public or cross-reactive TCRs. Using the MIRA antigens, annotated TCRs were further analysed by specific ORF or by position within an ORF. Breadth was defined as annotated unique rearrangements over total unique productive rearrangements; depth was the summed frequency of those rearrangements. TCR breadth was compared between groups using two-sided Wilcoxon rank-sum tests. The table comes from immuneACCESS by way of TCRdb, which keeps in-frame sequences with V and J called. Part of the clones is missing from these tables; in studies checked, under half for an unresolved V gene and the rest for unknown reasons. V, J and clone size are those of that table, while D and trimming were read from the DNA. This sample is represented by just over 350,000 clones; 80% to 90% of them were singletons. The top ten clones comprise 3% to 4% of the sample.

The sample was peripheral blood, taken in a trial of Ad26.COV2.S vaccine versus placebo. The sequence links TRBV6-2 or TRBV6-3 to TRBJ2-1, and TRBD2 matches 10 of the central bases. The receptor was derived from a person aged 18-60 years who received the Ad26.COV2.S COVID-19 vaccine or a placebo. This receptor has the CDR3 CASSLTSGTYNEQFF. The DNA sequence is as follows: TGTGCCAGCAGTCTTACTAGCGGGACCTACAATGAGCAGTTCTTC.